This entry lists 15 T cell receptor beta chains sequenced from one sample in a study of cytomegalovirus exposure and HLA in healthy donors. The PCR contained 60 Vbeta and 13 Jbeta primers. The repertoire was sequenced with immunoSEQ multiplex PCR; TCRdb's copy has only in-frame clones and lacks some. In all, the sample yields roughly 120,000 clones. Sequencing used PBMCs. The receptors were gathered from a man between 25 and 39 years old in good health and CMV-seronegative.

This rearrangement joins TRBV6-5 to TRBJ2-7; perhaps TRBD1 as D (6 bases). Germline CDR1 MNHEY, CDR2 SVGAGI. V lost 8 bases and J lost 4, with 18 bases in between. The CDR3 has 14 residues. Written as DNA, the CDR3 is TGTGCCAGCGTTGCGGGCCAGGGGTATTACGAGCAGTACTTC. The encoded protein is CASVAGQGYYEQYF.

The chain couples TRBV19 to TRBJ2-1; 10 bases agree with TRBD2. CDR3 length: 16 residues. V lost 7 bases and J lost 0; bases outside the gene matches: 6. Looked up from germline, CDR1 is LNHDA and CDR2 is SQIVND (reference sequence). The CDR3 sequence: CASNLAGESSYNEQFF. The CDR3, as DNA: TGTGCCAGTAATCTAGCGGGGGAGAGCTCCTACAATGAGCAGTTCTTC.

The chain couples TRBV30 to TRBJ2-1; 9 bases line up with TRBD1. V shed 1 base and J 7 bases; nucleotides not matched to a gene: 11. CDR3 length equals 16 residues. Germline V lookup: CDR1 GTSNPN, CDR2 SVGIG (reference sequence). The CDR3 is CAWSEGGQGFNNEQFF. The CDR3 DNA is TGTGCCTGGAGTGAGGGGGGACAGGGTTTCAATAATGAGCAGTTCTTC.

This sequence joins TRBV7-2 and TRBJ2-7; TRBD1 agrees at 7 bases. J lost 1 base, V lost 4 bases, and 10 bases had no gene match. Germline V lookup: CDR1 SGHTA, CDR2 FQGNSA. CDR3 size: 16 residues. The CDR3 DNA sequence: TGTGCCAGCAGCTCCCCATTCCAGACAGGGTCCTACGAGCAGTACTTC. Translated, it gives CASSSPFQTGSYEQYF.

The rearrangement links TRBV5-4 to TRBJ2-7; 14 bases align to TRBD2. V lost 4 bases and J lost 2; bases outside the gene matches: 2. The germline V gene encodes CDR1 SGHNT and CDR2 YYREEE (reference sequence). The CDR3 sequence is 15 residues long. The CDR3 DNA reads TGTGCCAGCAGCCCGACTAGCGGGGGGGCCTACGAGCAGTACTTC. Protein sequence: CASSPTSGGAYEQYF.

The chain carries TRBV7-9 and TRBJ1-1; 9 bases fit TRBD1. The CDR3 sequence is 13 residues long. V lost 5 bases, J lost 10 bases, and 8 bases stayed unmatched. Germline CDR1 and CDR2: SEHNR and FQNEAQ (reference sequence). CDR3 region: CASSILGTGRAFF. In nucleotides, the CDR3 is TGTGCCAGCAGCATTCTCGGGACAGGGAGAGCTTTCTTT. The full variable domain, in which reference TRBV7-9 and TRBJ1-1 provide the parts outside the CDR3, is DTGVSQNPRHKITKRGQNVTFRCDPISEHNRLYWYRQTLGQGPEFLTYFQNEAQLEKSRLLSDRFSAERPKGSFSTLEIQRTEQGDSAMYLCASSILGTGRAFFGQGTRLTVV.

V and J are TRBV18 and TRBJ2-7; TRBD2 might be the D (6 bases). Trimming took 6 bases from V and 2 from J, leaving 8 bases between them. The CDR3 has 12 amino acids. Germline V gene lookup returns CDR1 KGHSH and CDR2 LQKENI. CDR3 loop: CASSGGPYEQYF. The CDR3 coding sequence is TGTGCCAGCTCCGGGGGTCCCTACGAGCAGTACTTC.

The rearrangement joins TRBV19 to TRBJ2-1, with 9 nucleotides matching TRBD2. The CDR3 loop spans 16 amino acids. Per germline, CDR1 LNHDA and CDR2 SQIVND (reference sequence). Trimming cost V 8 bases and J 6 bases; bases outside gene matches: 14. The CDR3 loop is CASCDRGRGGINEQFF. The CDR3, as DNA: TGTGCCAGTTGCGACCGTGGGCGGGGGGGCATCAATGAGCAGTTCTTC.

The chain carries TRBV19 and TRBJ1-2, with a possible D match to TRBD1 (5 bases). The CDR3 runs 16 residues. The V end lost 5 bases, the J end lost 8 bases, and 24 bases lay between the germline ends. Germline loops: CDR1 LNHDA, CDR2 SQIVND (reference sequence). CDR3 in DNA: TGTGCCAGTAGTCCATTTCCGGGACGCCCGGGAGCAGGCTACACCTTC. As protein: CASSPFPGRPGAGYTF. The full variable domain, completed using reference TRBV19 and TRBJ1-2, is DGGITQSPKYLFRKEGQNVTLSCEQNLNHDAMYWYRQDPGQGLRLIYYSQIVNDFQKGDIAEGYSVSREKKESFPLTVTSAQKNPTAFYLCASSPFPGRPGAGYTFGSGTRLTVV.

DNA for the CDR3: TGTGCCAGCAGGACGCCTCTCGGGAATGAAAAACTGTTTTTT. Encoded protein: CASRTPLGNEKLFF. The gene calls are TRBV28 and TRBJ1-4; no clear D. The CDR3 spans 14 residues. Trimming took 6 bases from V and 5 from J, leaving 13 bases between them. Per the germline V gene, CDR1 is MDHEN and CDR2 is SYDVKM. Complete variable domain (other parts from reference TRBV28 and TRBJ1-4): DVKVTQSSRYLVKRTGEKVFLECVQDMDHENMFWYRQDPGLGLRLIYFSYDVKMKEKGDIPEGYSVSREKKERFSLILESASTNQTSMYLCASRTPLGNEKLFFGSGTQLSVL.

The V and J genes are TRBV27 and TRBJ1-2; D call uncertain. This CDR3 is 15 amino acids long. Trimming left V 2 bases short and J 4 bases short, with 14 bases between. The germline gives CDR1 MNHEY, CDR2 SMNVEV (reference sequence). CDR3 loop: CASSLGPGRVYGYTF. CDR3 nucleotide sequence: TGTGCCAGCAGTTTAGGGCCGGGGAGGGTCTATGGCTACACCTTC.

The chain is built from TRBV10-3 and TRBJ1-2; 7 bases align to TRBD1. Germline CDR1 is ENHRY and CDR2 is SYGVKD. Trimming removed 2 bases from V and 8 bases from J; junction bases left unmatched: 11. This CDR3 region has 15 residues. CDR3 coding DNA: TGTGCCATCAGTGAGCTAAGACAGGGTGTAAACGGCTACACCTTC. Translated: CAISELRQGVNGYTF.

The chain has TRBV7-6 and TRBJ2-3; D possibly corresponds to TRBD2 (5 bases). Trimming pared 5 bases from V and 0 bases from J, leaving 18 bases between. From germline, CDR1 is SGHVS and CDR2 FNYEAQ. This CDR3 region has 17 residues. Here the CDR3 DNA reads TGTGCCAGCAGCGATGTTAGCGTTAATCCTAGCACAGATACGCAGTATTTT. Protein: CASSDVSVNPSTDTQYF.

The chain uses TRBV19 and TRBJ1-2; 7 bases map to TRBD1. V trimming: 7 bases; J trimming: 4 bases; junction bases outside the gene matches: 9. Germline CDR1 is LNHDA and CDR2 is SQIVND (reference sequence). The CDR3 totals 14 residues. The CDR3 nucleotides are TGTGCCAGTATGGGACAGCCCATCTCCTATGGCTACACCTTC. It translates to CASMGQPISYGYTF.

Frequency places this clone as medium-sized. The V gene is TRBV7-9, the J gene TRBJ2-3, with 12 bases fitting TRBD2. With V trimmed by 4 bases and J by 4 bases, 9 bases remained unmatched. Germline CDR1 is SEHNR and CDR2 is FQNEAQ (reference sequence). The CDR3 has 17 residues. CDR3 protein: CASSSRRTSGAADTQYF. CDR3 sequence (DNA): TGTGCCAGCAGCTCCCGGCGGACTAGCGGGGCGGCAGATACGCAGTATTTT.